This T cell receptor beta chain was observed in a study of OX40 agonist ivuxolimab in advanced cancers. Produced via immunoSEQ multiplex PCR; TCRdb's table is partial and in-frame only. This sample yields approximately 17,000 clones, of which roughly 84% are seen a single time; 35% to 50% belongs to the top ten. Findings and caveats of the study: At 0.1 to 3.0 mg/kg, clonal expansion of CD4+ and CD8+ blood T cells had occurred by week 6. Low levels of normalized T-cell clonal expansion also appeared in some nonresponders. The antigens recognized by the expanded peripheral T cells, that is their antigen specificity, were not determined.

Germline V gene data show CDR1 as SGHDT and CDR2 as YYEEEE. The CDR3 is 12 amino acids. Trimming cost V 4 bases and J 5 bases, with 7 bases left between them. A remark on this clone: No antigen is known for it.

The V and J genes are TRBV5-6 and TRBJ2-1; no clear D gene. The sequences come from CD4+ or CD8+ T cells sorted from blood, collected in a trial of the OX40 agonist ivuxolimab. The sequence derives from an adult with an advanced solid tumor such as melanoma, head and neck, liver or kidney cancer. CDR3 in amino acids: CASSTWDNEQFF. Here the CDR3 DNA reads TGTGCCAGCAGCACCTGGGACAATGAGCAGTTCTTC.